The entry that follows covers one T cell receptor beta chain sequence. What it binds is unknown. Each PCR reaction had synthetic TCR analog templates spiked into it. This table comes from immunoSEQ multiplex PCR, and its TCRdb copy is limited to in-frame clones, with some not included. The sample lists 45,000 or so clones; roughly four fifths were seen once. This record comes from a study of PD-L1 blockade in urothelial cancer. Overall study findings and caveats: Blood TCR clonality below the median before treatment was a predictor of better survival.

This sample's time point: pretreatment peripheral blood. This receptor was identified in a man aged 50 or older with urothelial cancer. The sequenced sample was PBMCs, obtained around atezolizumab (anti-PD-L1) treatment.

CDR3 in amino acids: CASSIYSTNEKLFF. The DNA of the CDR3 is TGTGCCAGTAGTATTTATTCAACTAATGAAAAACTGTTTTTT. This chain joins TRBV19 and TRBJ1-4; D is undetermined. Germline assignment: CDR1 LNHDA and CDR2 SQIVND (reference sequence). This CDR3 has 14 residues. V shed 3 bases and J shed 0 bases, with 5 bases lying between them.